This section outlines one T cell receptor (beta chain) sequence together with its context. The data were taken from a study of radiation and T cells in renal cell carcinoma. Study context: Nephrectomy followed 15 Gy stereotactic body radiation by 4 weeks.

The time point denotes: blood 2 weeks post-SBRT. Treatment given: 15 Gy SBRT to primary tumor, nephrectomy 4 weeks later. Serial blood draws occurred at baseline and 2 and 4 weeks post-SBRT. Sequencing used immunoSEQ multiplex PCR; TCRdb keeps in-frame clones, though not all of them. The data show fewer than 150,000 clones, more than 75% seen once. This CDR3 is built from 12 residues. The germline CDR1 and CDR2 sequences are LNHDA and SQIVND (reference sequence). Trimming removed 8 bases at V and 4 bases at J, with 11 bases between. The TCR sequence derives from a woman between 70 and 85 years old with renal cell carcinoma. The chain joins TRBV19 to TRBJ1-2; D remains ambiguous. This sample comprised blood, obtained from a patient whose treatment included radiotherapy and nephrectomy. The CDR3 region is CASSGLIYGYTF. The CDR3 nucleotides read TGTGCCAGTTCCGGACTGATCTATGGCTACACCTTC.